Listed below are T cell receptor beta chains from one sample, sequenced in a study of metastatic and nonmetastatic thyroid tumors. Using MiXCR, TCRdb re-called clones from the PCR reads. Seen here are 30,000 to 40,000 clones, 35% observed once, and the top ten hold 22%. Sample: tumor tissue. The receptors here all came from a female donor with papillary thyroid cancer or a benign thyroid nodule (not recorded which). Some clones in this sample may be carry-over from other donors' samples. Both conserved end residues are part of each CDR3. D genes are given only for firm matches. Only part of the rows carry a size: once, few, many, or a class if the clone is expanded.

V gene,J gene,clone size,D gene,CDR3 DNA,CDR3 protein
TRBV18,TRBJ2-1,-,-,TGTGCCAGCTCCCGGACTGACAATGAGCAGTTCTTC,CASSRTDNEQFF
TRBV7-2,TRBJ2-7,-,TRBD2,TGTGCCAGCAGCTCCGTGGCGGGAGGGCACGAGCAGTACTTC,CASSSVAGGHEQYF
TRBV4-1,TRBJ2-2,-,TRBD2,TGCGCCAGCAGCCAAGTTCTAGCGGACACCGGGGAGCTGTTTTTT,CASSQVLADTGELFF
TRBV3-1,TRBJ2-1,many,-,TGTGCCAGCAGCCAAGGTTGGTCCGGGTACAATGAGCAGTTCTTC,CASSQGWSGYNEQFF
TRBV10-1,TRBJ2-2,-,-,TGCGCCAGCAGTGAGTCGCGGAGCACCGGGGAGCTGTTTTTT,CASSESRSTGELFF
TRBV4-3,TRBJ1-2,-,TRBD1,TGCGCCAGCAGCCTTCCGGACAGGGAACCAGCTAACTATGGCTACACCTTC,CASSLPDREPANYGYTF
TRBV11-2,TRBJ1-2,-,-,TGTGCCAGCAGCACAGGGATCGGCGGCTACACCTTC,CASSTGIGGYTF
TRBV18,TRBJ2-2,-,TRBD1,TGTGCCAGCTCCTACCGGACAGGGGGGAACACCGGGGAGCTGTTTTTT,CASSYRTGGNTGELFF
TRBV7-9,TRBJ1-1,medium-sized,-,TGTGCCAGCAGCTTAACTCAGTACACTGAAGCTTTCTTT,CASSLTQYTEAFF
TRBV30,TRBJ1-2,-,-,TGTGCCTGGAGTGTAGACGGGATCTATGGCTACACCTTC,CAWSVDGIYGYTF
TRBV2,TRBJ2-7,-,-,TGTGCCAGCACACGAGCCCCCCTTACAAACTACGAGCAGTACTTC,CASTRAPLTNYEQYF
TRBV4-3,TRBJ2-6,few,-,TGCGCCAGCAGCCCAGCAGGCGCCTCTGGGGCCAACGTCCTGACTTTC,CASSPAGASGANVLTF
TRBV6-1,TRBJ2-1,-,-,TGTGCCATCAGGGAAATAGGGGGGCGGTATGAGCAGTTCTTC,CAIREIGGRYEQFF
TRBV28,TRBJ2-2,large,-,TGTGCCAGCACTGCTCACGTGGGAGAAACCGGGGAGCTGTTTTTT,CASTAHVGETGELFF
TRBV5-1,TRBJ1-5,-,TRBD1,TGCGCCAGCAGCTTCGATGGGACAGACAATCAGCCCCAGCATTTT,CASSFDGTDNQPQHF
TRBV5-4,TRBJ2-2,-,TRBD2,TGTGCCAGCAGCTTGGTATCTAGCGGGAGGAAGATTACCGGGGAGCTGTTTTTT,CASSLVSSGRKITGELFF
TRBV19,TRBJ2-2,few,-,TGTGCCAGTAGTATAACTGGGTCAGAGACCTTCGGGGGGGAGCTGTTTTTT,CASSITGSETFGGELFF
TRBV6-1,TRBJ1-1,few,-,TGTGCCAGCAGCCCATCCGAAAACACTGAAGCTTTCTTT,CASSPSENTEAFF
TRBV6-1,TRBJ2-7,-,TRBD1,TGTGCCAGCAAATTAGGGACAGGCGGTCCCTACGAGCAGTACTTC,CASKLGTGGPYEQYF
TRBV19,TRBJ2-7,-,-,TGTGCCAGTAGTAGAGGCTCCTACGAGCAGTACTTC,CASSRGSYEQYF
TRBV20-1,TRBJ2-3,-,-,TGCAGTGCTGGGACACTTGATACAACAGATACGCAGTATTTT,CSAGTLDTTDTQYF
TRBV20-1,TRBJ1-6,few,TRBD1,TGCAGTGCTAGAGGCGTGACAGGGAGTAATTCACCCCTCCACTTT,CSARGVTGSNSPLHF
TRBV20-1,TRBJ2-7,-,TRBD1,TGCAGTGCTAGAGATCCCAACCGGGACAGGGCCGGCGAGCAGTACTTC,CSARDPNRDRAGEQYF
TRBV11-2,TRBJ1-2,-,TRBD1,TGTGCCAGCAGCTTAGAGAGGCAGGGGGGCGGCTACACCTTC,CASSLERQGGGYTF
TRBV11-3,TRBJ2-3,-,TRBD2,TGTGCCAGCAGCCAAGCGGGATCGGGTACGCAGTATTTT,CASSQAGSGTQYF
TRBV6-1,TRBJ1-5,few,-,TGTGCCAGCAGTGAACACCCGAGCAATCAGCCCCAGCATTTT,CASSEHPSNQPQHF
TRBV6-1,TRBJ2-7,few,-,TGTGCCAGCAAGCCTTCCGGGCCTTCCTACGAGCAGTACTTC,CASKPSGPSYEQYF
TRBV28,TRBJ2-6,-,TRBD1,TGTGCCAGCAGTTTACTCAGGGGGATGTCTGGGGCCAACGTCCTGACTTTC,CASSLLRGMSGANVLTF
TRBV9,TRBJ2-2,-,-,TGTGCCAGCAGCGCAACCATTGCGCCCGGGGAGCTGTTTTTT,CASSATIAPGELFF
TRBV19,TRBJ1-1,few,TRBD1,TGTGCCAGTACCGAAGGACAGGAATGGACTGAAGCTTTCTTT,CASTEGQEWTEAFF
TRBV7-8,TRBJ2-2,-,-,TGTGCCAGCAGCTTAGCCTTGGGCGGTGTCGGGGAGCTGTTTTTT,CASSLALGGVGELFF
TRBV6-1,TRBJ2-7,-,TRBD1,TGTGCCAGCAGTACTTGGGACAGGGGTACAGAAGAGCAGTACTTC,CASSTWDRGTEEQYF
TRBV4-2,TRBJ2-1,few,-,TGTGCCAGCAGCCAAGATAGGGGGGTAGATGAGCAGTTCTTC,CASSQDRGVDEQFF
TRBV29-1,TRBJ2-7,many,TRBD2,TGCAGCGTTCGACTAGCGGAAACCTACGAGCAGTACTTC,CSVRLAETYEQYF
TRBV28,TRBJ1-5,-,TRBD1,TGTGCCAGCAGTTTCGAGACAGGGGGGGATCAGCCCCAGCATTTT,CASSFETGGDQPQHF
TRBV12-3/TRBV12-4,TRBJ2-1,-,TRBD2,TGTGCCAGCAGTAAGAGGGGGACTAGCGGTTACAATGAGCAGTTCTTC,CASSKRGTSGYNEQFF
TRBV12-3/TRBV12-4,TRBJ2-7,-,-,TGTGCCAGCAGTATTAGCGGTACCTACGAGCAGTACTTC,CASSISGTYEQYF
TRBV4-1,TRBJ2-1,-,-,TGCGCCAGCAGCCAAGAGGCCCAGGATGAGCAGTTCTTC,CASSQEAQDEQFF
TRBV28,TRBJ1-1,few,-,TGTGCCAGCAGTTTAGTGGGTGACACTGAAGCTTTCTTT,CASSLVGDTEAFF
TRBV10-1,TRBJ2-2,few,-,TGCGCCAGCAGTGTGGAGGGGTTCACCGGGGAGCTGTTTTTT,CASSVEGFTGELFF
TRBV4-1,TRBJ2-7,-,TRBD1,TGCGCCAGCAGCTCACGACAGGGGGCTTACGAGCAGTACTTC,CASSSRQGAYEQYF
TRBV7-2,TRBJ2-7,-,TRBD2,TGTGCCAGCAACTTAGATGCGGGAGGGTACGAGCAGTACTTC,CASNLDAGGYEQYF
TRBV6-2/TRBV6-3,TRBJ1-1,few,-,TGTGCCAGCAAGGAGGGGTCTGAAGCTTTCTTT,CASKEGSEAFF
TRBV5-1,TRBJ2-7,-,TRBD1,TGCGCCAGCAGCTTAGGGACAGCCTCCTACGAGCAGTGCTTC,CASSLGTASYEQCF
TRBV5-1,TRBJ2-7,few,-,TGCGCCAGCCGCCCTACAGGGCTACTGTCCTACGAGCAGTACTTC,CASRPTGLLSYEQYF
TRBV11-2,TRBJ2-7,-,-,TGTGCCAGCAGCTTCGACGGAAAATACGAGCAGTACTTC,CASSFDGKYEQYF